This TCR beta chain was captured in a study of blood T cell repertoires in COVID-19 (dated by TCRdb to the early 2020s). Study-wide context: Samples from collaborators originated in the United States, Italy and Spain and spanned both the acute and convalescent phases of COVID-19. Where available, HLA class I and class II types were obtained from metadata supplied by the sample provider rather than from assay-based typing. Samples came from the ongoing ImmuneRACE study (first 160 participants) plus 1,254 subjects from 6 global collaborators. The material from the prospective study consisted of cDNA or gDNA derived from T cells, B-cell-depleted T cells, or PBMCs. Nearly every sample came with metadata listing a de-identified subject ID, COVID-19 status, age in years and sex. The repertoires were made available in a free public database intended to serve as a resource for research on the immune response to SARS-CoV-2. The dataset comprised deeply sampled blood TCRbeta repertoires from subjects exposed to, actively infected with, or recovered from COVID-19. Paper-wide results and their limitations: How much clinical and demographic metadata was included differed by source and by participant, and the metadata was provided uncurated.

In the case of this clone: No antigen is known for it. The record has no base qualities; no much larger clone is one base away.

In Seattle, one collaborating source enrolled patients while the infection was active and tracked those patients longitudinally over the course of disease. Collaborating institutions collected whole blood in K2EDTA tubes following their own protocols. For TCRbeta analysis, collaborator samples were shipped as frozen whole blood, as isolated PBMCs, or as DNA extracted from either sample type. The immunoSEQ Assay, a bias-controlled multiplex PCR, was used to amplify TCRbeta CDR3 regions from genomic DNA. The study's processing was this. Within the assay, amplification of reference gene primers was used to estimate how many nucleated cells each sample contained. Sequence reads were collapsed and filtered to measure the absolute abundance of every unique TCRbeta CDR3 rearrangement. Productive Simpson clonality was computed per sample as the square root of Simpson's diversity index over productive rearrangements. Entries here come from immuneACCESS through TCRdb and include only in-frame sequences with V and J called. Some clones fail to appear in such tables; in the studies checked, an unresolved V gene covers under half of the shortfall, and the cause of the remainder is unknown. The V and J calls and the clone size are those of that table, but D and trimming were determined from the DNA. This sample is represented by 90,000 to 100,000 clones; roughly nine tenths of them were singletons. The top ten hold approximately 2.6% of the sample.

The germline V gene supplies CDR1 KGHDR and CDR2 SFDVKD. Trimming at the junction amounts to 8 bases on V and 6 bases on J, and the germline ends lie 6 bases apart. The CDR3 covers 11 residues, taking in both the cysteine and the phenylalanine. Kept here is only the CDR3 DNA, which spans 33 bases and is read in frame from base 1. The sequence is built from TRBV24-1 and TRBJ2-2; the D gene is perhaps TRBD1, from 6 matching bases. The sample taken for sequencing was peripheral blood. This clonotype was obtained from a man aged 45-60 years with COVID-19, enrolled during active disease. The DNA sequence follows: TGTGCCACCAAGGGGGCCGGGGAGCTGTTTTTT. Translated, this is CATKGAGELFF.